This passage covers 27 T cell receptor beta chains from one sample sequenced in a study of regulatory T cells in long-lasting Graves disease. Indicated time point: newly diagnosed GD, antithyroid drugs for less than 3 months. Following extraction of RNA from PBMCs, that RNA was used to make the TCR library. TCR beta libraries were built with iRepertoire HTBI primers and Arm-PCR of CDR3 regions. A single record per CDR3 protein comes from TCRdb applying MiXCR to the multiplex PCR reads. The data contain roughly 500,000 distinct CDR3 sequences, approximately 15% of them singletons. The sample was also linked to a second study, of T cells in Graves' hyperthyroidism and ophthalmopathy.

The sample in question was peripheral blood mononuclear cells (PBMCs), obtained at new diagnosis, from a patient treated with antithyroid drugs. The receptors were sampled from a man aged 25 to 40 with Graves disease.

This clonotype was seen once. The V and J genes are TRBV11-2 and TRBJ2-3, with 13 bases fitting TRBD2. Germline CDR1 reads SGHAT; CDR2 reads FQNNGV. This CDR3 is 19 amino acids long. J lost 2 bases, V lost 6 bases, and 14 bases had no gene match. CDR3 coding DNA: TGTGCCAGCAGTTTCAATCTCTGGGGACTAGCGGGATTCACAGATACGCAGTATTTT. This sequence encodes CASSFNLWGLAGFTDTQYF.

The chain combines TRBV12-5 with TRBJ2-3, with TRBD2 matching 8 bases. Germline V gene lookup returns CDR1 LGHNT and CDR2 FRNRAP. J gave up 6 bases and V 7 bases, and 9 bases lay outside the gene matches. This CDR3 contains 14 residues. CDR3 sequence reads: CASAPGGLRDTQYF. Written as DNA, the CDR3 is TGTGCTAGTGCCCCGGGGGGGCTCCGCGATACGCAGTATTTT.

This clonotype showed up many times. This chain joins TRBV29-1 and TRBJ2-7; D unresolved. Germline loops: CDR1 SQVTM, CDR2 ANQGSEA. This CDR3 spans 12 amino acids. V lost 2 bases to trimming and J lost 6 bases, with 11 bases between them. The CDR3 protein is CSVEPSLGEQYF. CDR3 nucleotides: TGCAGCGTTGAACCTAGTTTGGGCGAGCAGTACTTC.

Many counts were recorded for this clonotype. This chain uses TRBV29-1 with TRBJ2-2; 8 bases fit TRBD1. This CDR3 is built from 14 residues. V dropped 4 bases and J dropped 8; count of bases not matched to a gene: 9. Germline CDR1 and CDR2: SQVTM and ANQGSEA. CDR3 loop: CSVVRQGAGGELFF. The CDR3 DNA follows: TGCAGCGTTGTTCGGCAGGGGGCTGGGGGGGAGCTGTTTTTT.

The gene calls are TRBV25-1 and TRBJ1-3; D may be TRBD1 (5 bases). The CDR3 runs to 16 residues. From germline, CDR1 is MGHDK and CDR2 SYGVNS. V shed 5 bases and J shed 1 base, with 15 bases lying between them. The CDR3: CASSPAGRGSGNTIYF. The CDR3 DNA follows: TGTGCCAGCAGTCCTGCGGGGAGGGGTTCTGGAAACACCATATATTTT.

This clonotype was observed many times. This sequence joins TRBV27 and TRBJ2-2; D assignment may be TRBD1 or TRBD2 (6 bases each). V dropped 0 bases and J dropped 5 bases, with 22 bases sitting between them. This CDR3 region has 19 residues. Germline assignment: CDR1 MNHEY and CDR2 SMNVEV (reference sequence). CDR3 loop: CASSLSAGHDYPVTGELFF. CDR3 coding DNA: TGTGCCAGCAGTTTATCGGCGGGACACGACTATCCAGTTACCGGGGAGCTGTTTTTT.

This clonotype was observed many times. The J gene is TRBJ2-1, the V gene TRBV7-8, with D unclear. V lost 5 bases and J 13 bases, leaving 15 bases between the germline ends. The CDR3 length is 12 residues. The V gene's germline CDR1 is SGHVS and CDR2 FQNEAQ. CDR3 sequence reads: CASSQYDTVQFF. The CDR3 DNA sequence: TGTGCCAGCAGCCAGTACGACACCGTCCAGTTCTTC.

In this sample, this clonotype turned up a few times. The chain recombines TRBV24-1 with TRBJ2-2; possible D gene TRBD2, 5 bases. Germline values: CDR1 KGHDR, CDR2 SFDVKD. The CDR3 extends over 14 amino acids. V lost 5 bases, J lost 1 base, and 7 bases lay in between. CDR3 bases: TGTGCCACCAGTGCCGGGAAGAACACCGGGGAGCTGTTTTTT. Translation: CATSAGKNTGELFF.

This chain connects TRBV18 to TRBJ2-1; 7 bases fit TRBD2. Germline CDR1 and CDR2: KGHSH and LQKENI. The length of the CDR3 is 16 residues. V shed 2 bases and J 5 bases; nucleotides not matched to a gene: 9. In DNA, the CDR3 is TGTGCCAGCTCACCATGGGTGGGCGGGAGTAACAATGAGCAGTTCTTC. Translation: CASSPWVGGSNNEQFF.

A note on this clonotype: Given a much more abundant clone one base away, this may be a read error. This chain uses TRBV7-2 with TRBJ2-1; the D is unclear. CDR3 size: 13 residues. Germline CDR1 and CDR2: SGHTA and FQGNSA. DNA of the CDR3: TGTGCCAGCAGCATAAATACTAACAATGAGCAGCTCTTC. Translation gives CASSINTNNEQLF.

This clonotype has just a few counts. This chain joins TRBV6-5 and TRBJ1-5, with no clear D. Germline V lookup: CDR1 MNHEY, CDR2 SVGAGI. The length of the CDR3 is 15 residues. V lost 0 bases to trimming and J lost 3 bases, with 9 bases between them. The DNA of the CDR3 is TGTGCCAGCAGTTACTCGGGCGGACTCAATCAGCCCCAGCATTTT. Translating gives CASSYSGGLNQPQHF.

This clonotype came up a few times. The chain carries TRBV27 and TRBJ2-7; possibly TRBD2 for D (6 bases). Germline CDR1 is MNHEY and CDR2 is SMNVEV (reference sequence). V lost 5 bases and J 7 bases, leaving 21 bases between the germline ends. The CDR3 contains 15 residues. The CDR3 loop is CASSPLAEPRVEQYF. The CDR3 nucleotides read TGTGCCAGCAGTCCTTTAGCGGAGCCCAGAGTGGAGCAGTACTTC.

In this sample, this clonotype turned up many times. A single base is all that separates this from a far larger clone, so a read error is likely. Written as DNA, the CDR3 is TGTGCCATCAGTGACGGGACAGGGACCTACGAGCAGTACTTC. Amino acids: CAISDGTGTYEQYF. The rearrangement joins TRBV10-3 to TRBJ2-7; 9 bases are shared with TRBD1. The V segment lost 3 bases and the J segment 2 bases; nucleotides outside the gene matches: 2. CDR1 and CDR2 (germline): ENHRY, SYGVKD. CDR3 length equals 14 residues.

This clonotype occurred a few times. The rearrangement links TRBV20-1 to TRBJ2-7; 11 bases fit TRBD2. After removal of 5 bases from V and 3 bases from J, the junction contained 15 bases not matched to a gene. Germline CDR1 is DFQATT and CDR2 is SNEGSKA (reference sequence). This CDR3 is built from 17 residues. The CDR3 reads CSAPGEGGLADFYEQYF. CDR3 sequence (DNA): TGCAGTGCTCCCGGTGAGGGGGGACTAGCGGACTTCTACGAGCAGTACTTC.

This clonotype was seen only once. V and J are TRBV12-3 or TRBV12-4 and TRBJ2-1; 13 bases are a match to TRBD2. CDR3 length: 17 amino acids. With V trimmed by 6 bases and J by 3 bases, 8 bases remained unmatched. The CDR3 sequence: CASRWTSGSQSYNEQFF. CDR3 DNA: TGTGCCAGCAGGTGGACTAGCGGGAGTCAAAGCTACAATGAGCAGTTCTTC.

This clonotype was picked up many times. This chain joins TRBV5-1 and TRBJ2-5; no definite D call. Trimming cost V 10 bases and J 2 bases, with 15 bases left between them. The CDR3 sequence is 13 residues long. Germline CDR1 and CDR2: SGHRS and YFSETQ. The CDR3 nucleotides read TGCGCCCAACGGAAAGGGCCTCAAGAGACCCAGTACTTC. As protein: CAQRKGPQETQYF.

This clonotype was observed a few times. The chain is built from TRBV9 and TRBJ2-2; D is unclear. V gave up 2 bases and J gave up 2 bases, with 13 bases separating them. This CDR3 spans 16 amino acids. The germline V gene has CDR1 SGDLS and CDR2 YYNGEE. The CDR3 loop is CASSVSLISNTGELFF. The CDR3 bases are TGTGCCAGCAGCGTGAGTCTGATAAGTAACACCGGGGAGCTGTTTTTT.

The sample holds a few counts of this clonotype. The chain joins TRBV11-2 to TRBJ1-6; D is unresolved. The CDR3 runs 13 residues. The germline V gene has CDR1 SGHAT and CDR2 FQNNGV. V was clipped by 5 bases and J by 5 bases, with 7 bases between them. The DNA of the CDR3 is TGTGCCAGCAGCGGGCCTAATAATTCACCCCTCCACTTT. As protein: CASSGPNNSPLHF.

This sequence joins TRBV12-3 or TRBV12-4 and TRBJ1-6; maybe TRBD1 (5 bases). The ends were cut back, 3 bases at V and 8 bases at J, with 14 bases in the middle. The CDR3 runs to 15 residues. CDR3 amino acids: CASSLVHGGDSPLHF. The DNA for the CDR3 is TGTGCCAGCAGTTTGGTCCATGGGGGGGATTCACCCCTCCACTTT.

Turning to this clonotype: Since a much larger clone is just one base distant, this may be a read error. V usage is TRBV27 and J usage is TRBJ2-7; 7 bases map to TRBD2. Germline V gives CDR1 MNHEY, CDR2 SMNVEV (reference sequence). V gave up 5 bases and J gave up 4 bases; unmatched junction bases: 17. This CDR3 has 17 amino acids. The CDR3 region has the DNA TGTGCCAGCAGTATCATGCGTGGCGGGAGAGCATTTTACGAGCAGTACTTC. Its translation: CASSIMRGGRAFYEQYF.

This clonotype was seen at least ten times. The chain has TRBV12-3 or TRBV12-4 and TRBJ2-7, with 9 nucleotides matching TRBD1. This CDR3 has 14 residues. Trimming removed 6 bases from V and 3 bases from J; junction bases left unmatched: 6. This CDR3 reads CASRMDRGIYEQYF. The CDR3, as DNA: TGTGCCAGCAGGATGGACAGGGGCATCTACGAGCAGTACTTC.

The chain employs TRBV9 and TRBJ1-3; D not certain. CDR3 length equals 14 residues. The germline V gene encodes CDR1 SGDLS and CDR2 YYNGEE. The V and J ends lost 3 bases and 2 bases respectively, with 9 bases between them. CDR3 nucleotide sequence: TGTGCCAGCAGCGCGGGAGCTCCTGGAAACACCATATATTTT. Protein: CASSAGAPGNTIYF.

In this sample, this clonotype turned up many times. The CDR3 DNA reads TGCAGTGCTAGAGATCAGTATACGCAGTATTTT. Translation gives CSARDQYTQYF. The V and J genes are TRBV20-1 and TRBJ2-3; D remains ambiguous. Looked up from germline, CDR1 is DFQATT and CDR2 is SNEGSKA (reference sequence). V was pared by 0 bases and J by 7 bases, with 5 bases between. CDR3 length: 11 residues.

This clonotype was detected ten times or more. The chain is built from TRBV28 and TRBJ2-3; D not certain. The CDR3 length is 12 residues. Trimming stripped 6 bases from V and 6 bases from J, with 10 bases between. Germline V gene lookup returns CDR1 MDHEN and CDR2 SYDVKM. DNA of the CDR3: TGTGCCAGCAGGGAGACCGGTGATACGCAGTATTTT. It translates to CASRETGDTQYF.

Notes on this clonotype: A read error is likely here: a far larger clone is one base away. This chain connects TRBV27 to TRBJ2-4; 8 bases line up with TRBD1. Per the germline V gene, CDR1 is MNHEY and CDR2 is SMNVEV (reference sequence). The trim removed 7 bases at V and 13 bases at J, leaving 15 bases unmatched. CDR3 length: 14 amino acids. CDR3 amino acids: CASTSSDRDHGQYF. As DNA, the CDR3 is TGTGCCAGCACCTCATCGGACAGGGACCACGGGCAGTACTTC.

Concerning this clonotype: This sequence may be a read error, since a much larger clone differs from it by one base. The V call is TRBV5-1, the J call TRBJ2-7, with 9 bases that match TRBD2. The germline V gene has CDR1 SGHRS and CDR2 YFSETQ. The CDR3 loop spans 14 amino acids. The CDR3: CASTRGRGLYGQYF. The CDR3, as DNA: TGTGCCAGCACCCGCGGGAGGGGGCTGTACGGGCAGTACTTC. Full variable domain (missing parts from reference TRBV5-1 and TRBJ2-7): KAGVTQTPRYLIKTRGQQVTLSCSPISGHRSVSWYQQTPGQGLQFLFEYFSETQRNKGNFPGRFSGRQFSNSRSEMNVSTLELGDSALYLCASTRGRGLYGQYFGPGTRLTVT.

This clonotype was seen a handful of times. The V and J genes are TRBV11-2 and TRBJ2-5; 10 bases are shared with TRBD2. Germline CDR1 is SGHAT and CDR2 is FQNNGV. The CDR3 totals 16 residues. Trimming removed 5 bases from V and 0 bases from J; junction bases left unmatched: 6. This chain's CDR3 is CASSIPGLAYQETQYF. The CDR3 DNA follows: TGTGCCAGCAGCATCCCGGGACTAGCGTACCAAGAGACCCAGTACTTC.